These 25 T cell receptor beta chains share one sample of origin, sequenced in a study of T-cell reconstitution after alpha-beta-depleted transplantation in children. The library targeted TCRbeta and was prepared with unique molecular identifiers. TCRdb redid the calling of the PCR reads with MiXCR, one entry per CDR3 protein. The repertoire holds roughly 180,000 distinct CDR3 sequences, with about 14% as singletons. The sequencing here drew on PBMCs from the stem cell graft donor, taken from the stem cell graft. These receptor sequences come from a human donor who donated a stem cell graft to a child with acute lymphoblastic leukemia.

In regard to this clonotype: Because it lacks the conserved phenylalanine or tryptophan at the end, this CDR3 is likely a read error. The V gene is TRBV12-3 or TRBV12-4, the J gene TRBJ1-2, with 7 bases lining up with TRBD1. The V segment lost 3 bases and the J segment 4 bases; nucleotides outside the gene matches: 5. This CDR3 comprises 14 residues. The CDR3 spells CASSFDDRAYGYTL. The CDR3 coding sequence is TGTGCCAGCAGTTTTGACGACAGGGCCTATGGCTACACCTTA.

This clonotype was seen ten or more times. The chain employs TRBV11-2 and TRBJ2-6; maybe TRBD2 (5 bases). The germline V and J ends were trimmed by 6 bases and 0 bases, with 9 bases remaining between them. CDR3 size: 15 residues. The germline V gene encodes CDR1 SGHAT and CDR2 FQNNGV. The CDR3 DNA follows: TGTGCCAGCAGTCCGGGGATCTCTGGGGCCAACGTCCTGACTTTC. Protein product: CASSPGISGANVLTF.

This clonotype has at least ten counts. The chain has TRBV20-1 and TRBJ2-7, with 7 nucleotides matching TRBD2. The CDR3 extends over 12 amino acids. The germline CDR1 and CDR2 sequences are DFQATT and SNEGSKA (reference sequence). The trim removed 3 bases at V and 6 bases at J, leaving 5 bases unmatched. The CDR3 spells CSASRAGVEQYF. In nucleotides, the CDR3 is TGCAGTGCTAGTCGCGCGGGGGTCGAGCAGTACTTC.

This clonotype occurred many times. The rearrangement uses TRBV5-1 and TRBJ2-3; TRBD1 aligns across 8 bases. This CDR3 region has 16 residues. The V segment lost 4 bases and the J segment 3 bases; nucleotides outside the gene matches: 10. Germline V gives CDR1 SGHRS, CDR2 YFSETQ. The CDR3 sequence is CASSRGQGGGTDTQYF. The CDR3 DNA follows: TGCGCCAGCAGCAGAGGACAGGGTGGGGGAACAGATACGCAGTATTTT.

This clonotype was counted ten times or more. This chain uses TRBV6-5 with TRBJ2-1; 9 nucleotides align to TRBD2. Germline-derived CDR1 and CDR2 are MNHEY and SVGAGI. CDR3 length equals 19 residues. Unmatched junction bases numbered 15, after V lost 2 bases and J lost 4 bases. The CDR3 spells CASSYTSFPGTSKYNEQFF. The CDR3 nucleotides read TGTGCCAGCAGTTACACCTCGTTTCCCGGGACTAGCAAGTACAATGAGCAGTTCTTC.

The V and J genes are TRBV6-1 and TRBJ2-5; D is ambiguous. The CDR3 covers 14 residues. V lost 4 bases and J lost 5, with 14 bases in between. The germline V gene has CDR1 MNHNS and CDR2 SASEGT. The CDR3 protein is CASSASWGRETQYF. Here the CDR3 DNA reads TGTGCCAGCAGTGCGTCGTGGGGTCGCGAGACCCAGTACTTC.

This clonotype was seen a handful of times. J is TRBJ1-3 and V is TRBV11-2; the D gene is possibly TRBD1 (5 bases). The CDR3 covers 15 residues. The germline gives CDR1 SGHAT, CDR2 FQNNGV. The V end lost 1 base, the J end lost 2 bases, and 9 bases lay between the germline ends. CDR3 sequence reads: CASSLVRGAGNTIYF. The CDR3 bases are TGTGCCAGCAGCTTAGTTCGGGGCGCTGGAAACACCATATATTTT.

V usage is TRBV12-3 or TRBV12-4 and J usage is TRBJ2-5, with D unclear. V was clipped by 2 bases and J by 1 base, with 8 bases between them. The CDR3 is made up of 14 amino acids. The CDR3 region is CASSLTDPQETQYF. The CDR3 DNA is TGTGCCAGCAGTTTAACAGACCCCCAAGAGACCCAGTACTTC.

This clonotype was picked up many times. The chain employs TRBV5-4 and TRBJ2-5; no clear D. Trimming took 2 bases from V and 2 from J, leaving 7 bases between them. The CDR3 sequence is 13 residues long. Per germline, CDR1 SGHNT and CDR2 YYREEE (reference sequence). The CDR3 sequence is CASSLEQQETQYF. Here the CDR3 DNA reads TGTGCCAGCAGCTTAGAACAGCAAGAGACCCAGTACTTC.

The V gene is TRBV30, the J gene TRBJ2-7, with 10 bases that match TRBD2. Germline loops: CDR1 GTSNPN, CDR2 SVGIG (reference sequence). Trimming removed 0 bases from V and 6 bases from J; junction bases left unmatched: 5. The length of the CDR3 is 14 residues. In nucleotides, the CDR3 is TGTGCCTGGAGTGTAAGGGCTAGCGGGAGCGAGCAGTACTTC. Translated, it gives CAWSVRASGSEQYF.

This clonotype came up many times. The V and J genes are TRBV5-4 and TRBJ1-1; 7 positions agree with TRBD1. Per the germline V gene, CDR1 is SGHNT and CDR2 is YYREEE (reference sequence). CDR3 length equals 14 residues. V gave up 6 bases and J gave up 6 bases; unmatched junction bases: 11. CDR3: CASTPEDRPAEAFF. For the CDR3, the DNA is TGTGCCAGCACCCCTGAGGACAGGCCGGCTGAAGCTTTCTTT.

The sample holds a few counts of this clonotype. This chain links TRBV29-1 with TRBJ2-4, with 8 nucleotides matching TRBD1. The length of the CDR3 is 14 residues. CDR1 and CDR2 (germline): SQVTM, ANQGSEA. With V trimmed by 4 bases and J by 6 bases, 8 bases remained unmatched. The CDR3: CSVGTGSGANIQYF. Written as DNA, the CDR3 is TGCAGCGTTGGGACAGGGTCGGGTGCAAACATTCAGTACTTC.

This clonotype was seen many times. This rearrangement joins TRBV7-9 to TRBJ2-7, with D tentatively TRBD1 (6 bases). Trimming took 5 bases from V and 5 from J, leaving 19 bases between them. Per the germline V gene, CDR1 is SEHNR and CDR2 is FQNEAQ (reference sequence). The length of the CDR3 is 15 residues. In nucleotides, the CDR3 is TGTGCCAGCAGCCTTGTAGGGCAGGGGTATAACGAGCAGTACTTC. It yields the protein CASSLVGQGYNEQYF. Looking up the rest from reference TRBV7-9 and TRBJ2-7 gives the full variable domain: DTGVSQNPRHKITKRGQNVTFRCDPISEHNRLYWYRQTLGQGPEFLTYFQNEAQLEKSRLLSDRFSAERPKGSFSTLEIQRTEQGDSAMYLCASSLVGQGYNEQYFGPGTRLTVT.

The chain uses TRBV6-5 and TRBJ2-3; D gene unclear. The CDR3 has 16 amino acids. Germline V gene data show CDR1 as MNHEY and CDR2 as SVGAGI. V lost 2 bases, J lost 0 bases, and 12 bases lay in between. In DNA, the CDR3 is TGTGCCAGCAGTTACACGGTCTCTACTAGCACAGATACGCAGTATTTT. Translated: CASSYTVSTSTDTQYF.

The CDR3 loop reads CATSDLGTYGYTF. CDR3 coding DNA: TGTGCCACCAGTGATTTAGGCACCTATGGCTACACCTTC. V is TRBV24-1 and J is TRBJ1-2; D is undetermined. V lost 1 base, J lost 4 bases, and 6 bases lay in between. Germline V CDR1 and CDR2: KGHDR, SFDVKD. This CDR3 is 13 amino acids long.

This clonotype was seen repeatedly, ten times or more. This chain links TRBV20-1 with TRBJ1-3; D remains ambiguous. Between the trimmed V and J ends, which lost 5 bases and 4 bases, there was a span of 12 bases. The CDR3 consists of 13 residues. Germline CDR1 is DFQATT and CDR2 is SNEGSKA (reference sequence). CDR3 sequence: CSAGRVSGNTIYF. The CDR3 nucleotides read TGCAGTGCTGGGCGGGTCTCCGGAAACACCATATATTTT.

This clonotype came up many times. This chain uses TRBV11-2 with TRBJ2-7, with 8 bases fitting TRBD1. The CDR3 loop spans 19 amino acids. Trimming at V came to 5 bases and at J to 0 bases, leaving 18 bases not matched to a gene. In germline, CDR1 is SGHAT, CDR2 FQNNGV. This CDR3 is CASSLPLPDRGGYSYEQYF. CDR3 nucleotide sequence: TGTGCCAGCAGCCTTCCCCTCCCCGACAGGGGAGGTTACTCCTACGAGCAGTACTTC.

This clonotype was observed many times. The chain recombines TRBV27 with TRBJ2-5; D gene unclear. Trimming cost V 1 base and J 4 bases, with 7 bases left between them. Germline V CDR1 and CDR2: MNHEY, SMNVEV (reference sequence). The CDR3 sequence is 13 residues long. Here the CDR3 reads CASSLWPGETQYF. The CDR3 coding sequence is TGTGCCAGCAGTTTATGGCCTGGAGAGACCCAGTACTTC.

This clonotype has ten or more counts. The rearrangement uses TRBV5-1 and TRBJ2-3; 8 positions match TRBD2. Trimming removed 2 bases from V and 4 bases from J; junction bases left unmatched: 3. This CDR3 has 14 residues. Germline CDR1 is SGHRS and CDR2 is YFSETQ. The CDR3 region has the DNA TGCGCCAGCAGCTTCTCGGGAGGGCCAGATACGCAGTATTTT. Amino acids: CASSFSGGPDTQYF.

This clonotype showed up many times. This chain joins TRBV20-1 and TRBJ2-7; 8 bases fit TRBD1. In germline, CDR1 is DFQATT, CDR2 SNEGSKA (reference sequence). This CDR3 contains 15 residues. V gave up 5 bases and J gave up 2 bases; unmatched junction bases: 11. CDR3 loop: CSALNQGAIPYEQYF. CDR3 DNA sequence: TGCAGTGCTCTAAATCAGGGGGCTATCCCCTACGAGCAGTACTTC.

This clonotype was detected only a few times. J is TRBJ2-1 and V is TRBV12-3 or TRBV12-4; TRBD2 agrees at 13 bases. The CDR3 runs 15 residues. With 6 bases clipped from V and 4 bases from J, the junction kept 3 bases outside the gene matches. The DNA for the CDR3 is TGTGCCAGCAGCGGGACTAGCGGGAAGTACAATGAGCAGTTCTTC. Its translation: CASSGTSGKYNEQFF.

This clonotype was recorded at least ten times. V is TRBV11-3 and J is TRBJ2-5; D is ambiguous. CDR1 and CDR2 from the germline V gene are SGHNT and YENEEA. V dropped 1 base and J dropped 7 bases, with 7 bases sitting between them. The CDR3 spans 12 residues. CDR3 coding DNA: TGTGCCAGCAGCTTAGGGGTAGTGACCCAGTACTTC. It encodes CASSLGVVTQYF.

This clonotype was counted many times. The gene calls are TRBV5-1 and TRBJ2-5; the match to TRBD2 covers 10 bases. This CDR3 spans 19 amino acids. The junction had 17 bases not matched to a gene; V was cut back by 6 bases and J by 0 bases. Germline lookup yields CDR1 SGHRS and CDR2 YFSETQ. The DNA of the CDR3 is TGCGCCAGCAACAAGGCGGTAGCGGGAGGTTTCACGTACCAAGAGACCCAGTACTTC. Its protein is CASNKAVAGGFTYQETQYF.

The CDR3 reads CASSLGGGESGYTF. CDR3 sequence (DNA): TGTGCCAGCAGTTTAGGGGGGGGAGAGTCTGGCTACACCTTC. This chain connects TRBV12-3 or TRBV12-4 to TRBJ1-2; the D gene is possibly TRBD1 (5 bases). V lost 1 base and J 7 bases, leaving 13 bases between the germline ends. This CDR3 is built from 14 residues.

Ten or more counts support this clonotype. The J gene is TRBJ1-1, the V gene TRBV29-1; the D is unclear. Between the trimmed V and J ends, which lost 3 bases and 1 base, there was a span of 12 bases. The length of the CDR3 is 14 residues. Germline V gene lookup returns CDR1 SQVTM and CDR2 ANQGSEA. The CDR3 DNA reads TGCAGCGTTGAGGGCAGAGAGAAGAACACTGAAGCTTTCTTT. Translated, it gives CSVEGREKNTEAFF.